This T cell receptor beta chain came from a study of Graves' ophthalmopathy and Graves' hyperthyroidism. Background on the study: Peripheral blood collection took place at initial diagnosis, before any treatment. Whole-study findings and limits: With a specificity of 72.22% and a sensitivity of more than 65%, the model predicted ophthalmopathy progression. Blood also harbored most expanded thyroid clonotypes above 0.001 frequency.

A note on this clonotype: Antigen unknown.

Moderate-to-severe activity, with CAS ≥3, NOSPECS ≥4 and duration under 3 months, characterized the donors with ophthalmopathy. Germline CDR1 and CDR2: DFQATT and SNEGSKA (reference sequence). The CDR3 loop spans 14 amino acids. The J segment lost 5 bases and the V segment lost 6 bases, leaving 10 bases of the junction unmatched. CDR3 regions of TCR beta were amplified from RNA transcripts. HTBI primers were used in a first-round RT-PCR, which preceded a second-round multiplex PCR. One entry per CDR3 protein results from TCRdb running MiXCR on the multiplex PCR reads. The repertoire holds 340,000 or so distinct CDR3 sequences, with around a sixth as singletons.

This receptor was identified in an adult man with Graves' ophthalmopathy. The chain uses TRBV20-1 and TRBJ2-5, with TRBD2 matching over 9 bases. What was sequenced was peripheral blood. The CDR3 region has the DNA TGCAGTGCCCAGGTCTCAAGCGGGAGGGAGACCCAGTACTTC. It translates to CSAQVSSGRETQYF.